Listed below are T cell receptor beta chains from one sample, sequenced in a study of T cells in Graves' hyperthyroidism and ophthalmopathy. TCRdb independently ran MiXCR on the multiplex PCR reads; one entry per CDR3 protein. Among fewer than 350,000 distinct CDR3 sequences listed, under 25% were seen once. Sequences were obtained from blood. These receptors were obtained from a woman aged 45 to 65 with Graves' hyperthyroidism. CDR3s include the opening cysteine and the closing phenylalanine or tryptophan. The order of the fields is clone size, D gene, J gene, V gene, CDR3 protein, CDR3 DNA. The D gene is left open where the match is weak. Rows give clone size only sometimes, using once, few, many, or a class for an expanded clone.

abundance: many
d_gene: TRBD1
j_gene: TRBJ2-7
v_gene: TRBV5-1
CDR3aa: CASSSQGAGEQYF
CDR3nt: TGCGCCAGCAGCTCACAGGGGGCAGGGGAGCAGTACTTC

abundance: NA
d_gene: NA
j_gene: TRBJ1-2
v_gene: TRBV2
CDR3aa: CASSLRRITYGYTF
CDR3nt: TGTGCCAGCAGCTTAAGGCGTATAACCTATGGCTACACCTTC

abundance: many
d_gene: TRBD1
j_gene: TRBJ2-2
v_gene: TRBV6-1
CDR3aa: CASSELSGQVRRELFF
CDR3nt: TGTGCCAGCAGCGAACTCTCGGGACAGGTCCGCCGGGAGCTGTTTTTT

abundance: many
d_gene: NA
j_gene: TRBJ2-3
v_gene: TRBV20-1
CDR3aa: CSARGGHTDTQYF
CDR3nt: TGCAGTGCTAGGGGGGGCCACACAGATACGCAGTATTTT

abundance: many
d_gene: NA
j_gene: TRBJ2-7
v_gene: TRBV5-1
CDR3aa: CASSPGDYEQYF
CDR3nt: TGCGCCAGCAGTCCCGGGGACTACGAGCAGTACTTC

abundance: many
d_gene: TRBD1
j_gene: TRBJ2-7
v_gene: TRBV11-2
CDR3aa: CASSLPRDRGPEQYF
CDR3nt: TGTGCCAGCAGCTTACCTCGGGACAGGGGGCCTGAGCAGTACTTC

abundance: NA
d_gene: TRBD1
j_gene: TRBJ2-7
v_gene: TRBV2
CDR3aa: CASRGQGGDEQYF
CDR3nt: TGTGCCAGCAGGGGACAGGGTGGCGACGAGCAGTACTTC

abundance: few
d_gene: NA
j_gene: TRBJ2-7
v_gene: TRBV2
CDR3aa: CASRLGPYEQYF
CDR3nt: TGTGCCAGCAGATTGGGACCCTACGAGCAGTACTTC

abundance: many
d_gene: TRBD1
j_gene: TRBJ2-2
v_gene: TRBV12-3/TRBV12-4
CDR3aa: CASTRTGGNTGELFF
CDR3nt: TGTGCCAGCACGCGGACAGGGGGGAACACCGGGGAGCTGTTTTTT

abundance: NA
d_gene: NA
j_gene: TRBJ1-2
v_gene: TRBV2
CDR3aa: CASSVISNYGYTF
CDR3nt: TGTGCCAGCAGTGTGATCTCTAACTATGGCTACACCTTC

abundance: few
d_gene: NA
j_gene: TRBJ2-7
v_gene: TRBV29-1
CDR3aa: CSVGIRGGYEQYF
CDR3nt: TGCAGCGTTGGAATCAGGGGGGGCTACGAGCAGTACTTC

abundance: few
d_gene: NA
j_gene: TRBJ2-1
v_gene: TRBV20-1
CDR3aa: CSARWGGAVEQFF
CDR3nt: TGCAGTGCTAGGTGGGGGGGGGCCGTTGAGCAGTTCTTC